One sample yielded the 20 T cell receptor beta chains listed below, sequenced in a study of T cells in Graves' hyperthyroidism and ophthalmopathy. Amplification targeted TCR beta CDR3 regions from RNA transcripts. The TCR CDR3 was amplified in a first-round RT-PCR using the HTBI primer set. TCRdb re-called the multiplex PCR reads with MiXCR, one entry per CDR3 protein. The sample yields hundreds of thousands of distinct CDR3 sequences, about 14% seen once. The specimen sequenced was blood. These receptors were collected from a woman aged 45-60 years with Graves' ophthalmopathy.

In its sample, this clonotype was seen a few times. This chain links TRBV20-1 with TRBJ2-1; D possibly corresponds to TRBD1 (5 bases). The CDR3 spans 16 residues. Per the germline V gene, CDR1 is DFQATT and CDR2 is SNEGSKA (reference sequence). The V end lost 6 bases, the J end lost 0 bases, and 18 bases lay between the germline ends. The CDR3: CSAIPPQASSYNEQFF. The DNA of the CDR3 is TGCAGTGCCATACCACCACAGGCAAGCTCCTACAATGAGCAGTTCTTC.

This clonotype showed up many times. V is TRBV7-2 and J is TRBJ2-1, with 7 bases identical to TRBD2. J lost 6 bases, V lost 2 bases, and 10 bases had no gene match. Germline V lookup: CDR1 SGHTA, CDR2 FQGNSA. The CDR3 is 16 amino acids. Written as DNA, the CDR3 is TGTGCCAGCAGCTTATTAGGGACTACTGGGACCAATGAGCAGTTCTTC. It codes for CASSLLGTTGTNEQFF.

This clonotype was picked up a small number of times. The chain is built from TRBV24-1 and TRBJ1-5; no clear D. Germline V gives CDR1 KGHDR, CDR2 SFDVKD. Trimming took off 5 bases at V and 1 base at J, with 8 bases between the two ends. This CDR3 contains 14 residues. The CDR3 is CATSVGGSNQPQHF. The CDR3, as DNA: TGTGCCACCAGTGTCGGCGGCAGCAATCAGCCCCAGCATTTT.

Remarks on this clonotype: This may stem from a read error, because a much larger clone lies one nucleotide away. V and J are TRBV10-3 and TRBJ2-1; D tentatively fits TRBD1 or TRBD2 (5 bases each). TRBJ2-7 matches the DNA end more closely, so the J call is doubtful. Germline V lookup: CDR1 ENHRY, CDR2 SYGVKD. The CDR3 has 15 residues. CDR3 region: CAIRTRQSSYNEQYF. CDR3 DNA sequence: TGTGCCATTAGAACTAGACAGAGCTCCTACAATGAGCAGTACTTC.

This chain links TRBV2 with TRBJ2-2; 9 positions match TRBD2. The CDR3 runs to 16 residues. The V and J ends lost 1 base and 6 bases, in that order; junction bases with no gene match: 6. Germline-derived CDR1 and CDR2 are SNHLY and FYNNEI. The CDR3 nucleotides read TGTGCCAGCAGTGAAGAGGCGGGAGGGCCCCCCGGGGAGCTGTTTTTT. Translating gives CASSEEAGGPPGELFF.

This clonotype was detected ten times or more. The V call is TRBV10-1, the J call TRBJ1-5; 10 nucleotides align to TRBD1. The V segment lost 2 bases and the J segment 3 bases; nucleotides outside the gene matches: 10. Germline CDR1 WNHNN, CDR2 SYGVQD (reference sequence). This CDR3 region has 18 residues. DNA of the CDR3: TGCGCCAGCAGTGAGCCTTCGTCCGGGACAGGGGTCAATCAGCCCCAGCATTTT. It yields the protein CASSEPSSGTGVNQPQHF.

This clonotype was recorded many times. This chain links TRBV7-9 with TRBJ2-4; 9 bases fit TRBD1. J was trimmed by 5 bases and V by 4 bases; bases with no gene match: 3. CDR3 length equals 14 residues. Per germline, CDR1 SEHNR and CDR2 FQNEAQ (reference sequence). Written as DNA, the CDR3 is TGTGCCAGCAGCTATGACAGGGGGGAAAACATTCAGTACTTC. This gives the protein CASSYDRGENIQYF.

The chain carries TRBV7-9 and TRBJ2-1, with TRBD1 as a possible D gene (6 bases). The germline gives CDR1 SEHNR, CDR2 FQNEAQ (reference sequence). V lost 2 bases to trimming and J lost 10 bases, with 12 bases between them. CDR3 size: 13 residues. The CDR3 loop reads CASSLLPGTEQFF. DNA of the CDR3: TGTGCCAGCAGCTTATTGCCCGGGACAGAGCAGTTCTTC.

The V gene is TRBV25-1, the J gene TRBJ2-7; no clear D gene. The germline V gene encodes CDR1 MGHDK and CDR2 SYGVNS. The V end was cut by 1 base, the J end by 2 bases, with 12 bases between. The CDR3 length is 15 residues. The CDR3 nucleotides are TGTGCCAGCAGTGAATCGGAAACAGCAACCTACGAGCAGTACTTC. Protein product: CASSESETATYEQYF.

As regards this clonotype: A much larger clone sits a single nucleotide away, making a read error possible. This chain joins TRBV12-3 or TRBV12-4 and TRBJ2-7; no definite D call. The V end was cut by 6 bases, the J end by 2 bases, with 14 bases between. This CDR3 spans 14 amino acids. The CDR3 nucleotides are TGTGCCAGCAGCCAAAGCGCTTCCCCCTACGAGCAGTACTTC. The encoded protein is CASSQSASPYEQYF.

This clonotype was detected ten times or more. The CDR3: CASSLKPTGGDTQYF. The CDR3 DNA reads as TGTGCCAGCAGCTTAAAACCTACAGGGGGGGATACGCAGTATTTT. This rearrangement joins TRBV7-3 to TRBJ2-3, with 8 bases matching TRBD1. Losses at the gene ends were 1 base for V and 6 bases for J; bases not matched to a gene: 6. The CDR3 is 15 amino acids. Germline assignment: CDR1 SGHTA and CDR2 FQGTGA.

This chain links TRBV18 with TRBJ1-5; a possible D gene is TRBD1 (5 bases). Germline V CDR1 and CDR2: KGHSH, LQKENI. V was shortened by 5 bases and J by 4 bases, with 9 bases between the two germline ends. The CDR3 loop spans 13 amino acids. CDR3 bases: TGTGCCAGCTCATCGCGACAGAATCAGCCCCAGCATTTT. Protein: CASSSRQNQPQHF.

This clonotype has at least ten counts. The chain carries TRBV29-1 and TRBJ2-7; 14 positions match TRBD2. The J segment lost 3 bases and the V segment lost 4 bases, leaving 2 bases of the junction unmatched. The CDR3 contains 14 residues. CDR1 and CDR2 (germline): SQVTM, ANQGSEA. DNA of the CDR3: TGCAGCGTTGGGGGACTAGCGGGAGTCTACGAGCAGTACTTC. It translates to CSVGGLAGVYEQYF.

J is TRBJ2-3 and V is TRBV6-1, with 7 nucleotides matching TRBD1. V shed 6 bases, J shed 3 bases, and the junction held 6 bases outside the gene matches. CDR3 length equals 14 residues. The germline gives CDR1 MNHNS, CDR2 SASEGT. The CDR3 nucleotides read TGTGCCAGCAGATCCCAACAGGGGACAGATACGCAGTATTTT. This gives the protein CASRSQQGTDTQYF.

V usage is TRBV5-1 and J usage is TRBJ2-7; D possibly corresponds to TRBD1 (6 bases). Trimming removed 0 bases from V and 8 bases from J, with 12 bases in between. The V gene's germline CDR1 is SGHRS and CDR2 YFSETQ. CDR3 length equals 13 residues. The CDR3 sequence: CASSLDQGGKQYF. Here the CDR3 DNA reads TGCGCCAGCAGCTTGGACCAAGGGGGTAAGCAGTACTTC.

In this sample, this clonotype turned up many times. The rearrangement links TRBV6-2 or TRBV6-3 to TRBJ2-1; 7 bases agree with TRBD1. Germline CDR1 MNHEY, CDR2 SVGEGT. V lost 7 bases and J lost 3; bases outside the gene matches: 18. The CDR3 is 18 amino acids. CDR3 amino acids: CASTLTGAGGKYYNEQFF. CDR3 nucleotide sequence: TGTGCCAGCACCCTCACCGGGGCAGGGGGAAAGTACTACAATGAGCAGTTCTTC.

In its sample, this clonotype was seen a few times. The chain carries TRBV4-1 and TRBJ1-2, with 12 bases that match TRBD1. The CDR3 is made up of 21 amino acids. Trimming at V came to 4 bases and at J to 4 bases, leaving 22 bases not matched to a gene. The germline V gene encodes CDR1 MGHRA and CDR2 YSYEKL. The CDR3 here is CASSLPPGQGARRNNFYGYTF. The CDR3 region has the DNA TGCGCCAGCAGCCTACCTCCGGGACAGGGGGCCCGCCGGAACAACTTCTATGGCTACACCTTC.

This clonotype was seen repeatedly, ten times or more. The rearrangement links TRBV15 to TRBJ2-5, with D possibly being TRBD2 (6 bases). The V gene lost 3 bases and the J gene lost 5 bases, with 19 bases spanning the gap. The CDR3 is 16 amino acids. Germline V gene data show CDR1 as LNHNV and CDR2 as YYDKDF (reference sequence). Here the CDR3 reads CATSRSQRGGGETQYF. The CDR3, as DNA: TGTGCCACCAGCAGGTCTCAGAGGGGTGGGGGGGAGACCCAGTACTTC.

The chain employs TRBV4-1 and TRBJ2-2; 7 positions agree with TRBD2. This CDR3 has 19 amino acids. V dropped 1 base and J dropped 5; count of bases not matched to a gene: 16. Germline values: CDR1 MGHRA, CDR2 YSYEKL. CDR3: CASSQVRSGGRPGTGELFF. CDR3 DNA: TGCGCCAGCAGCCAAGTCCGTTCTGGCGGGAGACCCGGAACCGGGGAGCTGTTTTTT.

In its sample, this clonotype was seen a few times. CDR3 residues: CSARAQGEDQPQHF. CDR3 coding DNA: TGCAGTGCTAGAGCCCAGGGGGAGGATCAGCCCCAGCATTTT. The chain carries TRBV20-1 and TRBJ1-5, with 7 positions matching TRBD1. The ends lost 1 base at V and 5 bases at J; junction bases unmatched: 5. The CDR3 is made up of 14 amino acids. From germline, CDR1 is DFQATT and CDR2 SNEGSKA (reference sequence).